Below, one T cell receptor (beta chain) is given with its context. In the authors' methods: Reference gene primer amplification yielded estimated nucleated cell counts. The assay was immunoSEQ multiplex PCR, and TCRdb's table has in-frame clones only and misses some. V, J and clone size are those of that table, while D and trimming were read from the DNA. The sample holds under 60,000 clones, about 87% seen once. The entry originates in a study of blood T cell repertoires in COVID-19. For the study at large: There were acute and convalescent COVID-19 samples, and they came from the United States, Italy and Spain. The analysed material was cDNA or gDNA that came from T cells, B-cell-depleted T cells, or PBMCs.

V was trimmed by 0 bases and J by 2 bases, leaving 11 bases between them. Germline V gene sequence: CDR1 SGHRS, CDR2 YFSETQ. There are 16 residues in the CDR3. This receptor was identified in a human donor with active COVID-19. The donor label of this sample is uncertain. The gene calls are TRBV5-1 and TRBJ2-2; D gene ambiguous. The sample taken for sequencing was peripheral blood. CDR3 coding DNA: TGCGCCAGCAGCTTGGAGTCCCAGGCCAACACCGGGGAGCTGTTTTTT. Translating it yields CASSLESQANTGELFF.